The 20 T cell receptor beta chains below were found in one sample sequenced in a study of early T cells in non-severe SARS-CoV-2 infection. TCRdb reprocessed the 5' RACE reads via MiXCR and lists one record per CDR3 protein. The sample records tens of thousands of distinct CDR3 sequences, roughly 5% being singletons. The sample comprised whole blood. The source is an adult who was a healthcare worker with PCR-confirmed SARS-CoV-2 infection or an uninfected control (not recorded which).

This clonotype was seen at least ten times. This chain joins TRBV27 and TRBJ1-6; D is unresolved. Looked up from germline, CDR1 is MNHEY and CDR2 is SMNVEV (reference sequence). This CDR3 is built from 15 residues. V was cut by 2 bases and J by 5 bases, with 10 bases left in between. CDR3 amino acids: CASSLRRQDNSPLHF. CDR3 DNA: TGTGCCAGCAGTTTAAGGAGGCAGGATAATTCACCCCTCCACTTT.

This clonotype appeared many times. CDR3 protein: CSARSGRLALFGYNEQFF. CDR3 DNA: TGCAGTGCTAGATCCGGTCGACTAGCGTTATTCGGGTACAATGAGCAGTTCTTC. The V gene is TRBV20-1, the J gene TRBJ2-1, with 8 bases identical to TRBD2. The trim removed 2 bases at V and 4 bases at J, leaving 16 bases unmatched. The CDR3 is 18 residues long. Germline V gene data show CDR1 as DFQATT and CDR2 as SNEGSKA (reference sequence).

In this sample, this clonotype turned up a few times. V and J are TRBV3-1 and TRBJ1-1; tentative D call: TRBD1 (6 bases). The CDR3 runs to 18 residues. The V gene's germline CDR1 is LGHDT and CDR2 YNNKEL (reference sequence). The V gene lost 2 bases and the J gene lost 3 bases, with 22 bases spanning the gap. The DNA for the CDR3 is TGTGCCAGCAGCCAAAGGGGTGGGGGCGCGCCAGTGGACACTGAAGCTTTCTTT. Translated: CASSQRGGGAPVDTEAFF.

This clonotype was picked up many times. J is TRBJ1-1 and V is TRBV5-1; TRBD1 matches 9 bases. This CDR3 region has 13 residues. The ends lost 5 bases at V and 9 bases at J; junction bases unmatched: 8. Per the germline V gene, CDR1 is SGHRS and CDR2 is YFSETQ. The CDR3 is CASSSSGQGQAFF. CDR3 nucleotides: TGCGCCAGCAGTTCCAGCGGACAGGGGCAAGCTTTCTTT.

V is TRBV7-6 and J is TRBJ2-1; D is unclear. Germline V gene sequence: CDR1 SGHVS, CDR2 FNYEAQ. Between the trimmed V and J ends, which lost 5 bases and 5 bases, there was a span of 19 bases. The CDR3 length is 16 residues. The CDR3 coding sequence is TGTGCCAGCAGCCTACTATCCCGTGGACGAAACAATGAGCAGTTCTTC. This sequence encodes CASSLLSRGRNNEQFF.

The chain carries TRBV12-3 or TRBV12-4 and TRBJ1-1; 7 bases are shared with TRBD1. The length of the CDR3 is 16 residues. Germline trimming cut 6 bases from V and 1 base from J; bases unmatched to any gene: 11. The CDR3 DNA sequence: TGTGCCAGCAGGAGAACCAGGGGGATCTGGAACACTGAAGCTTTCTTT. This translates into CASRRTRGIWNTEAFF.

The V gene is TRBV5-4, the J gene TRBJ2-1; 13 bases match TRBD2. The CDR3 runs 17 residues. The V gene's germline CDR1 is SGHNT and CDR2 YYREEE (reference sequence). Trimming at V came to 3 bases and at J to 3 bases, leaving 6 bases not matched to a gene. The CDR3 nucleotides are TGTGCCAGCAGCTGGACTAGCGGGAGACTGGGCTACAATGAGCAGTTCTTC. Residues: CASSWTSGRLGYNEQFF.

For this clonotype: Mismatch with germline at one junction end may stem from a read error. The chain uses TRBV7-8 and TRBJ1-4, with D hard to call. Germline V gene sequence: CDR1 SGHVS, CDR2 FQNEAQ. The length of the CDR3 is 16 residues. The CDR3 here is CASTLGLGKSNEKLFF. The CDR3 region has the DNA TGTGCCAGCACCTTAGGTCTGGGGAAATCTAATGAAAAACTGTTTTTT.

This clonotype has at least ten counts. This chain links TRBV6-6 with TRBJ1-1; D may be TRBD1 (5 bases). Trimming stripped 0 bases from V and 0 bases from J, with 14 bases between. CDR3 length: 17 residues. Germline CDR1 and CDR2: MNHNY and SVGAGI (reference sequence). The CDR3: CASSYSMGLAMNTEAFF. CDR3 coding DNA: TGTGCCAGCAGTTACTCGATGGGGCTGGCAATGAACACTGAAGCTTTCTTT.

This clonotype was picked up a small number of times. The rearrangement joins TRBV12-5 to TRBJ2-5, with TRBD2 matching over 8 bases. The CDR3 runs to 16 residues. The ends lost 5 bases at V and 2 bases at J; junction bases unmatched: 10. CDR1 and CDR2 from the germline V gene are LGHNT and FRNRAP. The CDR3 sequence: CASGSGRMGRQETQYF. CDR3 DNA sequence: TGTGCTAGTGGTAGCGGGAGAATGGGGCGGCAAGAGACCCAGTACTTC.

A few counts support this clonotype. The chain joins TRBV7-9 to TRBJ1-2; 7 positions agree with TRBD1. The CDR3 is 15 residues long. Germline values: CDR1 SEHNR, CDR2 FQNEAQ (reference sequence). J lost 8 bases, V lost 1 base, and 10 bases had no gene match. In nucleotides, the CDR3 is TGTGCCAGCAGCTTAGGGTACAGGGGCACAGGAGGCTACACCTTC. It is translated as CASSLGYRGTGGYTF. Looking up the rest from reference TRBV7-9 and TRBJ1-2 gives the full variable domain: DTGVSQNPRHKITKRGQNVTFRCDPISEHNRLYWYRQTLGQGPEFLTYFQNEAQLEKSRLLSDRFSAERPKGSFSTLEIQRTEQGDSAMYLCASSLGYRGTGGYTFGSGTRLTVV.

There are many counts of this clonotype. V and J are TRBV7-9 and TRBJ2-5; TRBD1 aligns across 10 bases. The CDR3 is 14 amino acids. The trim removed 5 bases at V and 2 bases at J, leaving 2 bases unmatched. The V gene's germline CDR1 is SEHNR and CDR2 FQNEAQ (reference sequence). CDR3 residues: CASSPGQGQETQYF. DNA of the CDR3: TGTGCCAGCAGCCCGGGACAGGGGCAAGAGACCCAGTACTTC. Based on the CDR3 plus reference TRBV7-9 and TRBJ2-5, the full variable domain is DTGVSQNPRHKITKRGQNVTFRCDPISEHNRLYWYRQTLGQGPEFLTYFQNEAQLEKSRLLSDRFSAERPKGSFSTLEIQRTEQGDSAMYLCASSPGQGQETQYFGPGTRLLVL.

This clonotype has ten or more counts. CDR3 nucleotide sequence: TGTGCCATCAAACCTGGGGCAGGGACTACTGAAGCTTTCTTT. It codes for CAIKPGAGTTEAFF. The chain has TRBV10-3 and TRBJ1-1, with D perhaps TRBD1 (5 bases). The germline V and J ends were trimmed by 7 bases and 5 bases, with 17 bases remaining between them. The germline gives CDR1 ENHRY, CDR2 SYGVKD. The CDR3 is 14 amino acids.

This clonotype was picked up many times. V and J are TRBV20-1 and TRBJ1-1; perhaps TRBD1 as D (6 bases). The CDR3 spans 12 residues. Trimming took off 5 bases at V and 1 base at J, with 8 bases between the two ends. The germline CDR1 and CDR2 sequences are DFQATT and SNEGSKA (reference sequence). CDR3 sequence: CSAWTENTEAFF. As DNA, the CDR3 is TGCAGTGCTTGGACAGAGAACACTGAAGCTTTCTTT.

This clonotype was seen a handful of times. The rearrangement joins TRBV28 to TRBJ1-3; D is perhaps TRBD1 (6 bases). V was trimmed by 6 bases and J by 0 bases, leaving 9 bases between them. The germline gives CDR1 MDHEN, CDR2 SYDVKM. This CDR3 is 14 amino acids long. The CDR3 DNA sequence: TGTGCCAGCAGGGTGGACAGCTCTGGAAACACCATATATTTT. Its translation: CASRVDSSGNTIYF. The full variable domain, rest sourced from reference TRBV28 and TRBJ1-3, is DVKVTQSSRYLVKRTGEKVFLECVQDMDHENMFWYRQDPGLGLRLIYFSYDVKMKEKGDIPEGYSVSREKKERFSLILESASTNQTSMYLCASRVDSSGNTIYFGEGSWLTVV.

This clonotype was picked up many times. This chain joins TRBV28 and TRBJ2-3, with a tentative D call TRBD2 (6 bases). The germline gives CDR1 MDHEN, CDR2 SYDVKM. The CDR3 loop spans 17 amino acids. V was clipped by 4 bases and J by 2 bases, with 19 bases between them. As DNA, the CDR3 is TGTGCCAGCAGTTACCCTTTGGAGGGCGGGAACACAGATACGCAGTATTTT. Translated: CASSYPLEGGNTDTQYF.

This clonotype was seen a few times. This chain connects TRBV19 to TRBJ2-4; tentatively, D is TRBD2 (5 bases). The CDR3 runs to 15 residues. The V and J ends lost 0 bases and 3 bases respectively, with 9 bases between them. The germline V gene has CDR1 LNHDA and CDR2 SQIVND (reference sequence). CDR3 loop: CASSIDRLLKNIQYF. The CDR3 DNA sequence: TGTGCCAGTAGTATAGATCGACTACTCAAAAACATTCAGTACTTC.

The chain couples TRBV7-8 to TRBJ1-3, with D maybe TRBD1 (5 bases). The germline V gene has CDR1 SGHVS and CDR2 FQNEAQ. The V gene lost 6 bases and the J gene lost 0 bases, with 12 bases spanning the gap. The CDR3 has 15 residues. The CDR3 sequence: CASRPQEISGNTIYF. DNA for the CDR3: TGTGCCAGCAGACCACAGGAGATCTCTGGAAACACCATATATTTT. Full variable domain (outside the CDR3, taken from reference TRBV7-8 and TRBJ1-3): GAGVSQSPRYKVAKRGQDVALRCDPISGHVSLFWYQQALGQGPEFLTYFQNEAQLDKSGLPSDRFFAERPEGSVSTLKIQRTQQEDSAVYLCASRPQEISGNTIYFGEGSWLTVV.

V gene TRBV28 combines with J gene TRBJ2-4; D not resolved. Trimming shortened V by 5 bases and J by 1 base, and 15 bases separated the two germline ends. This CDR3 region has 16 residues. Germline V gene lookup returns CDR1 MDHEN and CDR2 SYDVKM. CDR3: CASSQKSRTAKNIQYF. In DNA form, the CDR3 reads TGTGCCAGCAGTCAAAAATCTAGGACGGCCAAAAACATTCAGTACTTC.

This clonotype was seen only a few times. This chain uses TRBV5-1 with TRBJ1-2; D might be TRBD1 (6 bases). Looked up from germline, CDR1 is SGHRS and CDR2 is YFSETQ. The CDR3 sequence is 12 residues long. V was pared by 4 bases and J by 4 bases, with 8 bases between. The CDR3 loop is CASSPDSYGYTF. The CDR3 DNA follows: TGCGCCAGCAGCCCGGACAGCTATGGCTACACCTTC.